The next 21 T cell receptor beta chains were all read from a single sample in a study of CD8+CD57+ T cells in acquired aplastic anemia. Sequencing was done on patients that had shown CD8+CD57+ cell expansion by flow cytometry. TCR beta VDJ combinations and CDR3 sequences were profiled from genomic DNA. TCRdb passed the reads through MiXCR, listing each CDR3 protein once. The sample contains hundreds of thousands of distinct CDR3 sequences, more than 40% of which appear only once. The specimen was sorted CD4+, CD8+, or CD8+CD57+ T cells (not recorded which) from PBMCs. These receptors all come from a human donor with aplastic anemia.

This rearrangement joins TRBV2 to TRBJ1-2; 7 bases line up with TRBD1. Per germline, CDR1 SNHLY and CDR2 FYNNEI. The CDR3 loop spans 11 amino acids. V dropped 6 bases and J dropped 13; count of bases not matched to a gene: 8. CDR3 residues: CASRSQGGGTF. DNA for the CDR3: TGTGCCAGCAGATCCCAGGGGGGAGGCACCTTC.

This clonotype was counted many times. CDR3 region: CASRGRYEQYF. As DNA, the CDR3 is TGTGCCAGCAGGGGACGCTACGAGCAGTACTTC. The J gene is TRBJ2-7, the V gene TRBV2; D tentatively fits TRBD1 or TRBD2 (5 bases each). The CDR3 is 11 residues long. The germline V gene encodes CDR1 SNHLY and CDR2 FYNNEI. V lost 6 bases and J lost 3, with 6 bases in between.

There are many counts of this clonotype. The chain has TRBV2 and TRBJ2-2; 7 bases fit TRBD2. Trimming took 6 bases from V and 3 from J; bases not matched to a gene: 7. There are 15 residues in the CDR3. Germline CDR1 SNHLY, CDR2 FYNNEI. CDR3 in amino acids: CASRKAGPYTGELFF. CDR3 coding DNA: TGTGCCAGCAGGAAAGCGGGGCCGTACACCGGGGAGCTGTTTTTT.

Many counts were recorded for this clonotype. This chain links TRBV9 with TRBJ2-2; D may correspond to TRBD1 or TRBD2 (5 bases each). Germline V gene data show CDR1 as SGDLS and CDR2 as YYNGEE. Trimming stripped 4 bases from V and 3 bases from J, with 22 bases between. The CDR3 contains 18 residues. This CDR3 reads CASSPRRIRDADTGELFF. The CDR3 DNA reads TGTGCCAGCAGCCCCCGCCGCATTCGGGACGCCGACACCGGGGAGCTGTTTTTT. The entire variable domain, with the rest obtained from reference TRBV9 and TRBJ2-2, is as follows: DSGVTQTPKHLITATGQRVTLRCSPRSGDLSVYWYQQSLDQGLQFLIQYYNGEERAKGNILERFSAQQFPDLHSELNLSSLELGDSALYFCASSPRRIRDADTGELFFGEGSRLTVL.

This clonotype appeared once. This chain uses TRBV7-2 with TRBJ2-5, with 7 positions matching TRBD1. CDR3 length: 14 residues. The V and J ends lost 5 bases and 7 bases, in that order; junction bases with no gene match: 10. CDR1 and CDR2 (germline): SGHTA, FQGNSA. CDR3 in amino acids: CASSRDSMSSTQYF. The CDR3 coding sequence is TGTGCCAGCAGCCGGGACAGCATGAGTTCGACCCAGTACTTC.

Ten or more counts support this clonotype. The chain couples TRBV9 to TRBJ2-3, with 10 bases identical to TRBD2. Germline V lookup: CDR1 SGDLS, CDR2 YYNGEE. The ends lost 3 bases at V and 4 bases at J; junction bases unmatched: 5. The CDR3 length is 15 residues. Here the CDR3 DNA reads TGTGCCAGCAGCGGAAGCGGGAGGGACGCAGATACGCAGTATTTT. Its protein is CASSGSGRDADTQYF.

This clonotype occurred many times. The chain couples TRBV9 to TRBJ1-1; D possibly corresponds to TRBD1 (5 bases). The CDR3 runs to 11 residues. Germline CDR1 and CDR2: SGDLS and YYNGEE. V was shortened by 7 bases and J by 5 bases, with 9 bases between the two germline ends. In nucleotides, the CDR3 is TGTGCCAGCGGGGGAGCGACTGAAGCTTTCTTT. This gives the protein CASGGATEAFF.

V gene TRBV15 combines with J gene TRBJ1-1; no firm D call. V was shortened by 1 base and J by 7 bases, with 16 bases between the two germline ends. The CDR3 consists of 15 residues. In germline, CDR1 is LNHNV, CDR2 YYDKDF (reference sequence). CDR3 protein: CATSRGLASYNEAFF. In DNA, the CDR3 is TGTGCCACCAGCAGAGGACTAGCGTCCTACAATGAAGCTTTCTTT. Complete variable domain (other parts from reference TRBV15 and TRBJ1-1): DAMVIQNPRYQVTQFGKPVTLSCSQTLNHNVMYWYQQKSSQAPKLLFHYYDKDFNNEADTPDNFQSRRPNTSFCFLDIRSPGLGDTAMYLCATSRGLASYNEAFFGQGTRLTVV.

The chain combines TRBV20-1 with TRBJ2-7; 8 nucleotides line up with TRBD1. CDR1 is DFQATT, CDR2 SNEGSKA, per germline (reference sequence). The CDR3 consists of 12 residues. Trimming cost V 5 bases and J 3 bases; bases outside gene matches: 3. The CDR3 reads CSAYGQGYEQYF. In nucleotides, the CDR3 is TGCAGTGCTTACGGACAGGGCTACGAGCAGTACTTC.

This clonotype was seen repeatedly, ten times or more. V is TRBV4-2 and J is TRBJ1-1; D might be TRBD1 (5 bases). Trimming cost V 4 bases and J 7 bases, with 22 bases left between them. Germline V lookup: CDR1 LGHNA, CDR2 YNFKEQ. This CDR3 contains 16 residues. CDR3 DNA: TGTGCCAGCAGCCCTCTCCTGGGACGGGTGAACGGTGAAGCTTTCTTT. Translation: CASSPLLGRVNGEAFF.

The chain links TRBV7-9 to TRBJ2-7; TRBD2 matches at 13 bases. Losses at the gene ends were 1 base for V and 5 bases for J; bases not matched to a gene: 8. There are 17 residues in the CDR3. Germline CDR1 SEHNR, CDR2 FQNEAQ (reference sequence). The DNA of the CDR3 is TGTGCCAGCAGCTTAGAGACTAGCGGGGGGCCGCGCAACGAGCAGTACTTC. It yields the protein CASSLETSGGPRNEQYF.

About this clonotype: One base away lies a much larger clone, so this may be a sequencing read error. The chain employs TRBV10-3 and TRBJ1-1, with D possibly being TRBD1 (6 bases). This CDR3 comprises 12 residues. Per the germline V gene, CDR1 is ENHRY and CDR2 is SYGVKD. This CDR3 reads CASSYGDTEALF. The CDR3 coding sequence is TGTGCCAGCAGTTACGGGGACACTGAAGCTCTCTTT.

This clonotype has a handful of counts. A single base separates this from a much larger clone, so it may be a read error. This sequence joins TRBV5-1 and TRBJ2-5; TRBD1 matches 8 bases. Germline V gene sequence: CDR1 SGHRS, CDR2 YFSETQ. With V trimmed by 0 bases and J by 7 bases, 11 bases remained unmatched. This CDR3 is 16 amino acids long. Here the CDR3 DNA reads TGCGCCAGCAGCTTGGCCACGGGACAGGTCGGAGGGACCCAGTACTTC. Amino acids: CASSLATGQVGGTQYF.

This clonotype was picked up many times. The chain links TRBV6-5 to TRBJ2-5; 10 nucleotides line up with TRBD2. Germline CDR1 reads MNHEY; CDR2 reads SVGAGI. With V trimmed by 5 bases and J by 2 bases, 5 bases remained unmatched. The CDR3 runs 15 residues. CDR3 nucleotides: TGTGCCAGCAGTCGAGCGGGGGGGCAGCAAGAGACCCAGTACTTC. This translates into CASSRAGGQQETQYF.

This clonotype was seen just once. The rearrangement joins TRBV7-2 to TRBJ1-1, with 9 bases identical to TRBD1. This CDR3 has 13 residues. The V gene end was trimmed by 6 bases and the J gene end by 11 bases; junction bases not matched to a gene: 10. The germline V gene encodes CDR1 SGHTA and CDR2 FQGNSA. In DNA, the CDR3 is TGTGCCAGCAGACAGGGGACAGGGAGGGCTGCTTTCTTT. It translates to CASRQGTGRAAFF. Together with reference TRBV7-2 and TRBJ1-1, the CDR3 gives the full variable domain: GAGVSQSPSNKVTEKGKDVELRCDPISGHTALYWYRQSLGQGLEFLIYFQGNSAPDKSGLPSDRFSAERTGGSVSTLTIQRTQQEDSAVYLCASRQGTGRAAFFGQGTRLTVV.

The V gene is TRBV29-1, the J gene TRBJ1-1, with TRBD1 matching over 9 bases. Trimming at V came to 3 bases and at J to 7 bases, leaving 3 bases not matched to a gene. Germline V gene sequence: CDR1 SQVTM, CDR2 ANQGSEA. This CDR3 region has 12 residues. CDR3 residues: CSVDRTGDEAFF. CDR3 sequence (DNA): TGCAGCGTTGACAGGACAGGGGATGAAGCTTTCTTT.

The J gene is TRBJ2-7, the V gene TRBV20-1; D is undetermined. Germline V gives CDR1 DFQATT, CDR2 SNEGSKA (reference sequence). The CDR3 loop spans 13 amino acids. The germline V and J ends were trimmed by 4 bases and 2 bases, with 12 bases remaining between them. The CDR3 DNA follows: TGCAGTGCTAAACCTGGGGTCACCTACGAGCAGTACTTC. Its translation is CSAKPGVTYEQYF.

This clonotype appeared many times. This rearrangement joins TRBV2 to TRBJ2-7, with TRBD2 matching over 11 bases. CDR1 SNHLY and CDR2 FYNNEI come from the germline V gene. Losses at the gene ends were 6 bases for V and 0 bases for J; bases not matched to a gene: 13. CDR3 size: 18 residues. The CDR3 nucleotides are TGTGCCAGCAGAGGGACTAGCGGAAATGCTGGGAGCTCCTACGAGCAGTACTTC. Protein product: CASRGTSGNAGSSYEQYF.

The V gene is TRBV7-6, the J gene TRBJ2-7; either TRBD1 or TRBD2 may supply D (6 bases each). V lost 3 bases to trimming and J lost 2 bases, with 20 bases between them. The germline gives CDR1 SGHVS, CDR2 FNYEAQ. This CDR3 spans 17 amino acids. CDR3 loop: CASSFAHRGRKAYEQYF. The CDR3 DNA follows: TGTGCCAGCAGCTTCGCTCATCGGGGGCGAAAAGCCTACGAGCAGTACTTC.

A few counts support this clonotype. The rearrangement links TRBV7-9 to TRBJ2-3, with TRBD1 matching 9 bases. The CDR3 loop spans 16 amino acids. Per the germline V gene, CDR1 is SEHNR and CDR2 is FQNEAQ (reference sequence). The trim removed 5 bases at V and 2 bases at J, leaving 8 bases unmatched. DNA for the CDR3: TGTGCCAGCAGCCCACCGGGACAGGGAAACACAGATACGCAGTATTTT. Residues: CASSPPGQGNTDTQYF.

Details on this clonotype: This clone may be a read error of a much larger clone one base away. The J gene is TRBJ2-2, the V gene TRBV5-1, with 8 bases lining up with TRBD2. From germline, CDR1 is SGHRS and CDR2 YFSETQ. The junction had 3 bases not matched to a gene; V was cut back by 0 bases and J by 2 bases. This CDR3 spans 16 amino acids. The CDR3 region is CASSLAVAGNTGELFF. Written as DNA, the CDR3 is TGCGCCAGCAGCTTGGCTGTAGCGGGAAACACCGGGGAGCTGTTTTTT.